This T cell receptor beta chain is from a study of blood T cell repertoires in COVID-19. Background on the study: The United States, Italy and Spain provided the acute and convalescent COVID-19 samples. Sample material is recorded as cDNA or gDNA derived from T cells, B-cell-depleted T cells, or PBMCs.

In the authors' workflow: Quantification of nucleated cells was approximated via reference gene primer amplification. The repertoire was sequenced with immunoSEQ multiplex PCR; TCRdb's copy has only in-frame clones and lacks some. V, J and clone size are taken as reported in that table, and D and trimming were inferred from the DNA itself. In the table there are about 350,000 clones, 90% to 95% of which are singletons. The CDR3 is 14 residues long. V gave up 5 bases and J gave up 5 bases; unmatched junction bases: 3. Germline V gene sequence: CDR1 SGHTA, CDR2 FQGNSA. This sequence originates from a woman aged 18-29 years who had recovered from COVID-19. Sequenced material: peripheral blood. The chain has TRBV7-2 and TRBJ2-1; TRBD2 matches 10 bases. CDR3 protein: CASSRTSGNNEQFF. In DNA form, the CDR3 reads TGTGCCAGCAGCCGGACTAGCGGTAACAATGAGCAGTTCTTC.